This T cell receptor beta chain was recovered during a study of blood T cell repertoires in COVID-19. On the study more broadly: Sources were T cells, B-cell-depleted T cells, or PBMCs; the material itself was cDNA or gDNA.

CDR1 is MDHEN and CDR2 is SYDVKM in the germline V gene. Trimming removed 6 bases from V and 3 bases from J; junction bases left unmatched: 6. The CDR3 spans 15 residues. In the original processing: Estimation of nucleated cell counts relied on the amplification of reference gene primers. Using immunoSEQ multiplex PCR, the repertoire was profiled, and TCRdb retains in-frame clones only, with some absent. V and J calls plus clone size are reproduced from that table; the DNA served to infer D and trimming. The sample contains roughly 150,000 clones, over 80% of which appear only once. Allocation to cohorts depended on clinical history reported by the participants. During the 2 weeks before they entered the study, exposed participants had met someone with a PCR-confirmed or clinician-diagnosed COVID-19 case.

The sequenced material came from PBMCs or T cells enriched from blood (not recorded which). The genes are TRBV28 and TRBJ1-5; 9 bases are shared with TRBD1. This clonotype originated in a man between 65 and 85 years old who had been exposed to COVID-19. CDR3 coding DNA: TGTGCCAGCAGCTACGGGACAGGGACCAATCAGCCCCAGCATTTT. Protein sequence: CASSYGTGTNQPQHF.